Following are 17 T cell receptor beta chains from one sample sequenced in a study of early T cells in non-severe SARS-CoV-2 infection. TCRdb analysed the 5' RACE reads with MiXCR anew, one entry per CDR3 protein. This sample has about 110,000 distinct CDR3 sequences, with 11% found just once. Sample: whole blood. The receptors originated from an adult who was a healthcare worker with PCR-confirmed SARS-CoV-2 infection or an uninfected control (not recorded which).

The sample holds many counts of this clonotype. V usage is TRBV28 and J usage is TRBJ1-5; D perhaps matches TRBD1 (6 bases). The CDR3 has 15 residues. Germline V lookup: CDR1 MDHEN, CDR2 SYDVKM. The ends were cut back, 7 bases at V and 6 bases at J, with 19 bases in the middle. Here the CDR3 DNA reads TGTGCCAGCACCACCCTGGGGGCGGCATCTCAGCCCCAGCATTTT. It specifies CASTTLGAASQPQHF.

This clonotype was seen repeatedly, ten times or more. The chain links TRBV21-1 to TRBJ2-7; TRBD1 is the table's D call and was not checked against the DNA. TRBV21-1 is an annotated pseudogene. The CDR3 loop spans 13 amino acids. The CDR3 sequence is CASSKGPTYEQYF. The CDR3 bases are TGTGCCAGCAGCAAGGGACCCACCTACGAGCAGTACTTC.

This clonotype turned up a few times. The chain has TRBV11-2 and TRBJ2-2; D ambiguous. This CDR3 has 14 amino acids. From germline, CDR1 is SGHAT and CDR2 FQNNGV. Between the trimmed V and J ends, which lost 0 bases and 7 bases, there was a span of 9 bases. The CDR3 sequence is CASSLDSKNGELFF. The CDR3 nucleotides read TGTGCCAGCAGCTTAGACTCCAAAAACGGGGAGCTGTTTTTT. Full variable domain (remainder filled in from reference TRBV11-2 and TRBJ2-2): EAGVAQSPRYKIIEKRQSVAFWCNPISGHATLYWYQQILGQGPKLLIQFQNNGVVDDSQLPKDRFSAERLKGVDSTLKIQPAKLEDSAVYLCASSLDSKNGELFFGEGSRLTVL.

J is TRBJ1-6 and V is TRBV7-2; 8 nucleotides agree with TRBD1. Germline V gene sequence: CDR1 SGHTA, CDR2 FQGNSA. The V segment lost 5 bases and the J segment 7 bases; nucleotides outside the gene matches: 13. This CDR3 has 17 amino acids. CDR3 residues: CASSPQSRGLGNSPLHF. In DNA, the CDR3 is TGTGCCAGCAGCCCTCAATCCAGGGGGCTTGGGAATTCACCCCTCCACTTT.

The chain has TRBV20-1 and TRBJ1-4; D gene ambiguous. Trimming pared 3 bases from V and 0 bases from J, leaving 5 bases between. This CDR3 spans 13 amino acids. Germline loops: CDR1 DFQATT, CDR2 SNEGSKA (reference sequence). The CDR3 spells CSASKATNEKLFF. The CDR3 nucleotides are TGCAGTGCTAGTAAAGCAACTAATGAAAAACTGTTTTTT.

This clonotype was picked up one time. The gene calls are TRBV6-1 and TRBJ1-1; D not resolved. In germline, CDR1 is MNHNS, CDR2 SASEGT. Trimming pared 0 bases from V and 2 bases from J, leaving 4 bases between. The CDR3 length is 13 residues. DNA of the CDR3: TGTGCCAGCAGTGAAGCCAGAAACACTGAAGCTTTCTTT. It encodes CASSEARNTEAFF.

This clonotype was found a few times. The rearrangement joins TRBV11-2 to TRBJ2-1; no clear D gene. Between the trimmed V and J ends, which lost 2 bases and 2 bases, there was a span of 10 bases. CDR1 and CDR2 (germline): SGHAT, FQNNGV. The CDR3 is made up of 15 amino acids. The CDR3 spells CASSLLTATYNEQFF. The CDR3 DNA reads TGTGCCAGCAGCTTATTAACCGCTACCTACAATGAGCAGTTCTTC.

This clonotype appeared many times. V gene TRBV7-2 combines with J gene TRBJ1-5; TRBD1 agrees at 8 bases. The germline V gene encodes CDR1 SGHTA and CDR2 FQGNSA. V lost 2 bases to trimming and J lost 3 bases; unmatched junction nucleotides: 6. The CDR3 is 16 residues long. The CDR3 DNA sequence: TGTGCCAGCAGCTTAAATCCGGGACAGGTCAATCAGCCCCAGCATTTT. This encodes CASSLNPGQVNQPQHF.

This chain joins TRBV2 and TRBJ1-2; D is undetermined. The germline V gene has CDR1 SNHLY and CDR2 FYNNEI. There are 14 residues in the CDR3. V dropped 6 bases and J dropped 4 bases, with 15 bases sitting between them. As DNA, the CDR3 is TGTGCCAGCAGGCTCGGGAGTAATCCCTATGGCTACACCTTC. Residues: CASRLGSNPYGYTF.

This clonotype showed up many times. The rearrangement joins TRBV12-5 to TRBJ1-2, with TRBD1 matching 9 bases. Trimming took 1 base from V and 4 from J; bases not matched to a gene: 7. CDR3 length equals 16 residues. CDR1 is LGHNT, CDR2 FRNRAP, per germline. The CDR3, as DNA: TGTGCTAGTGGTTTGGGAACACAGGGGGCTACCTATGGCTACACCTTC. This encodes CASGLGTQGATYGYTF.

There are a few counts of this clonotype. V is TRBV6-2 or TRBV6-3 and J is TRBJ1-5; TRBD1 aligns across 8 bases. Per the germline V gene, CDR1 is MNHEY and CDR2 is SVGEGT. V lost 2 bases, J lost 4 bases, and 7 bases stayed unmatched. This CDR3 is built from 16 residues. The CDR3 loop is CASSYARGLKNQPQHF. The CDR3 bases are TGTGCCAGCAGTTACGCCAGGGGGCTCAAAAATCAGCCCCAGCATTTT.

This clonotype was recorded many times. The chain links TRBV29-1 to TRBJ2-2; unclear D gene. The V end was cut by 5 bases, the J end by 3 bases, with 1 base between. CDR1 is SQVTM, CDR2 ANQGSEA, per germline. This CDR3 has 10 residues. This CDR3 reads CSVYTGELFF. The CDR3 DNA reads TGCAGCGTTTACACCGGGGAGCTGTTTTTT.

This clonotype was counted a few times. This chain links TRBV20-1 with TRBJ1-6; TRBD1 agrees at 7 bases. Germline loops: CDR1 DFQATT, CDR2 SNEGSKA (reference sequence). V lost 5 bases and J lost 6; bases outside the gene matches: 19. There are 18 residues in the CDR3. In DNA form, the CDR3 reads TGCAGTGCTCGAACACCACCCGGGACAGCCGTCCCTAATTCACCCCTCCACTTT. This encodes CSARTPPGTAVPNSPLHF.

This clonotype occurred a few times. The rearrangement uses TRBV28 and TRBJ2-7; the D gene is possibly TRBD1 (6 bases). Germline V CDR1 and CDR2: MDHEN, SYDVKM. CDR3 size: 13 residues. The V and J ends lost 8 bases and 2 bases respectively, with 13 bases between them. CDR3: CASLSRGTYEQYF. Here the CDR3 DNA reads TGTGCCAGCCTCTCCAGGGGAACCTACGAGCAGTACTTC.

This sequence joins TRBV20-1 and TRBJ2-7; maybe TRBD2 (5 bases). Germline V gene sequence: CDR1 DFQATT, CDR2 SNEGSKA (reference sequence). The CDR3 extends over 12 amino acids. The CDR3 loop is CGGRGISGEQYF. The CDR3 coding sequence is TGCGGTGGGAGAGGGATTTCGGGGGAGCAGTACTTC.

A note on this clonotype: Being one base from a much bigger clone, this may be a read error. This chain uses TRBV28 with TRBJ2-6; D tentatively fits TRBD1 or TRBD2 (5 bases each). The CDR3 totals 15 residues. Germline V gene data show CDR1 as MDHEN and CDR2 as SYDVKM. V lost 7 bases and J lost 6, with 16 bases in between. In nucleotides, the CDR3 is TGTGCCAGCACCGTTATCGGGGCTGAGGCCAACGTCCTGACTTTC. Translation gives CASTVIGAEANVLTF.

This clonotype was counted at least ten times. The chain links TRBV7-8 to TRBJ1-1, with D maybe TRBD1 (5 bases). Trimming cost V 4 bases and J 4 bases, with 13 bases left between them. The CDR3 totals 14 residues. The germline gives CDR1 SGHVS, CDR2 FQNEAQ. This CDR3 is CASSSRDSGTEAFF. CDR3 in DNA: TGTGCCAGCAGCTCCAGGGATTCTGGCACTGAAGCTTTCTTT. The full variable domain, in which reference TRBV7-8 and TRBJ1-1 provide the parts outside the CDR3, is GAGVSQSPRYKVAKRGQDVALRCDPISGHVSLFWYQQALGQGPEFLTYFQNEAQLDKSGLPSDRFFAERPEGSVSTLKIQRTQQEDSAVYLCASSSRDSGTEAFFGQGTRLTVV.